The 22 T cell receptor beta chains below were found in one sample sequenced in a study of blood T cell repertoires in COVID-19. TCRdb's table, derived via immunoSEQ multiplex PCR, lists solely in-frame clones and lacks some. The profile shows some 190,000 clones, 82% of them singletons. The sequenced sample was peripheral blood. These receptor sequences come from a woman of 80 years or more with active or convalescent COVID-19.

This clone has just a few counts. The V and J genes are TRBV6-2 or TRBV6-3 and TRBJ1-6, with D possibly being TRBD1 (6 bases). V was clipped by 4 bases and J by 9 bases, with 22 bases between them. The CDR3 covers 17 residues. Germline-derived CDR1 and CDR2 are MNHEY and SVGEGT. CDR3 nucleotides: TGTGCCAGCAGTTTAACGCTAACAGGGTTACCGACTTCACCCCTCCACTTT. Protein: CASSLTLTGLPTSPLHF.

The chain combines TRBV19 with TRBJ2-1, with 7 bases identical to TRBD2. Germline trimming cut 6 bases from V and 0 bases from J; bases unmatched to any gene: 11. This CDR3 has 17 residues. CDR1 is LNHDA and CDR2 is SQIVND in the germline V gene (reference sequence). CDR3 coding DNA: TGTGCCAGTAGCCCAAGAGCGGGATACAGCTCCTACAATGAGCAGTTCTTC. This gives the protein CASSPRAGYSSYNEQFF.

The chain links TRBV28 to TRBJ2-7; TRBD2 aligns across 7 bases. The V gene's germline CDR1 is MDHEN and CDR2 SYDVKM. This CDR3 has 17 residues. Trimming took 6 bases from V and 3 from J; bases not matched to a gene: 17. The CDR3 is CASSLMLGLAENYEQYF. For the CDR3, the DNA is TGTGCCAGCAGCCTCATGCTGGGGCTAGCGGAGAACTACGAGCAGTACTTC.

This rearrangement joins TRBV28 to TRBJ2-7; perhaps TRBD1 as D (6 bases). The V gene lost 6 bases and the J gene lost 1 base, with 10 bases spanning the gap. Germline lookup yields CDR1 MDHEN and CDR2 SYDVKM. The CDR3 has 13 residues. The DNA for the CDR3 is TGTGCCAGCAGCCCCGGACAGTCCTACGAGCAGTACTTC. Its translation is CASSPGQSYEQYF.

This clone has only one observation. The chain employs TRBV10-1 and TRBJ2-7; possible D gene TRBD2, 5 bases. Trimming removed 0 bases from V and 9 bases from J, with 9 bases in between. CDR1 is WNHNN and CDR2 is SYGVQD in the germline V gene (reference sequence). The CDR3 runs to 12 residues. The CDR3 reads CASSESGDRQYF. The CDR3 coding sequence is TGCGCCAGCAGTGAGTCCGGGGATCGGCAGTACTTC.

J is TRBJ1-2 and V is TRBV18; maybe TRBD1 (5 bases). The CDR3 totals 18 residues. V dropped 6 bases and J dropped 8 bases, with 31 bases sitting between them. Germline CDR1 is KGHSH and CDR2 is LQKENI. The CDR3 DNA reads TGTGCCAGCTCCCTTAACTCCCGGGACTCGGCGATAACGAGGGGCTACACCTTC. Its translation is CASSLNSRDSAITRGYTF.

This chain connects TRBV27 to TRBJ1-2; D is possibly TRBD1 (6 bases). From germline, CDR1 is MNHEY and CDR2 SMNVEV (reference sequence). This CDR3 is 16 amino acids long. Trimming pared 2 bases from V and 4 bases from J, leaving 17 bases between. Here the CDR3 reads CASSLQGQGLGYGYTF. The DNA for the CDR3 is TGTGCCAGCAGTTTACAAGGTCAGGGGTTAGGCTATGGCTACACCTTC.

The gene calls are TRBV3-1 (or the pseudogene TRBV3-2) and TRBJ1-2, with D unresolved. Deletions cut 2 bases from V and 5 bases from J, with 6 bases between. The CDR3 sequence is 12 residues long. Looked up from germline, CDR1 is LGHDT and CDR2 is YNNKEL (reference sequence). CDR3: CASSQTGYGYTF. CDR3 DNA sequence: TGTGCCAGCAGCCAAACGGGGTATGGCTACACCTTC.

This chain links TRBV6-6 with TRBJ2-1; TRBD2 aligns across 8 bases. There are 14 residues in the CDR3. J was trimmed by 6 bases and V by 5 bases; bases with no gene match: 6. Germline CDR1 and CDR2: MNHNY and SVGAGI (reference sequence). In nucleotides, the CDR3 is TGTGCCAGCAGTACCCCGGGGGGGAGCAATGAGCAGTTCTTC. It encodes CASSTPGGSNEQFF.

The chain employs TRBV25-1 and TRBJ2-6; D is unresolved. Germline V CDR1 and CDR2: MGHDK, SYGVNS. V lost 8 bases and J lost 0, with 8 bases in between. CDR3 length equals 14 residues. This CDR3 is CASDPGSGANVLTF. As DNA, the CDR3 is TGTGCCAGCGATCCGGGCTCTGGGGCCAACGTCCTGACTTTC.

The rearrangement joins TRBV6-2 or TRBV6-3 to TRBJ2-2; 9 bases are shared with TRBD2. CDR3 length equals 16 residues. J lost 1 base, V lost 5 bases, and 5 bases had no gene match. Germline values: CDR1 MNHEY, CDR2 SVGEGT. CDR3 DNA: TGTGCCAGCAGTCGCACGACTAGCGGGAACACCGGGGAGCTGTTTTTT. Protein product: CASSRTTSGNTGELFF.

This chain connects TRBV5-1 to TRBJ2-5, with D perhaps TRBD1 (5 bases). This CDR3 comprises 14 residues. V shed 7 bases and J shed 5 bases, with 18 bases lying between them. Germline V gene sequence: CDR1 SGHRS, CDR2 YFSETQ. The DNA for the CDR3 is TGCGCCAGCTTCCGACAGTCCCAACGGGAGACCCAGTACTTC. Protein sequence: CASFRQSQRETQYF.

This clone was counted only a few times. The rearrangement uses TRBV9 and TRBJ1-3, with D unresolved. Germline-derived CDR1 and CDR2 are SGDLS and YYNGEE. Trimming removed 0 bases at V and 7 bases at J, with 14 bases between. The CDR3 contains 15 residues. CDR3 loop: CASSVGTFRPNTIYF. The DNA for the CDR3 is TGTGCCAGCAGCGTAGGTACATTCCGTCCGAACACCATATATTTT. The full variable domain, rest sourced from reference TRBV9 and TRBJ1-3, is DSGVTQTPKHLITATGQRVTLRCSPRSGDLSVYWYQQSLDQGLQFLIQYYNGEERAKGNILERFSAQQFPDLHSELNLSSLELGDSALYFCASSVGTFRPNTIYFGEGSWLTVV.

V gene TRBV3-1 (or the pseudogene TRBV3-2) combines with J gene TRBJ1-1, with D uncertain. Germline assignment: CDR1 LGHDT and CDR2 YNNKEL (reference sequence). The CDR3 has 14 amino acids. V was cut by 4 bases and J by 3 bases, with 12 bases left in between. CDR3 coding DNA: TGTGCCAGCAGCCGCGGAGCTCTGGACACTGAAGCTTTCTTT. It codes for CASSRGALDTEAFF.

This clone was picked up a small number of times. The rearrangement uses TRBV24-1 and TRBJ1-1; D unresolved. Germline CDR1 and CDR2: KGHDR and SFDVKD. Trimming took 3 bases from V and 1 from J, leaving 8 bases between them. The CDR3 is made up of 14 amino acids. The CDR3 sequence: CATSDVGPNTEAFF. The DNA for the CDR3 is TGTGCCACCAGTGATGTCGGTCCGAACACTGAAGCTTTCTTT.

A few counts support this clone. V gene TRBV30 combines with J gene TRBJ2-4, with unresolved D. The CDR3 covers 12 residues. CDR1 is GTSNPN, CDR2 SVGIG, per germline (reference sequence). The V end was cut by 0 bases, the J end by 7 bases, with 7 bases between. CDR3 nucleotide sequence: TGTGCCTGGAGTGTATCCTCTAACATTCAGTACTTC. Amino acid sequence: CAWSVSSNIQYF.

The chain combines TRBV28 with TRBJ1-2, with a possible D match to TRBD1 (5 bases). CDR1 MDHEN and CDR2 SYDVKM come from the germline V gene. CDR3 length equals 14 residues. V gave up 3 bases and J gave up 5 bases, with 13 bases separating them. The CDR3 DNA is TGTGCCAGCAGTTTGACCAGGGAGGCGTATGGCTACACCTTC. It encodes CASSLTREAYGYTF.

As to this clone: This specimen includes other DNA sequences encoding the same CDR3. V is TRBV5-1 and J is TRBJ2-1; D gene uncertain. The V and J ends lost 0 bases and 6 bases respectively, with 7 bases between them. The CDR3 is 13 residues long. In germline, CDR1 is SGHRS, CDR2 YFSETQ. In DNA form, the CDR3 reads TGCGCCAGCAGCTTGGCGCGAGGCAATGAGCAGTTCTTC. Its protein is CASSLARGNEQFF.

The chain employs TRBV10-3 and TRBJ1-2; 9 bases align to TRBD1. This CDR3 region has 15 residues. J lost 1 base, V lost 10 bases, and 10 bases had no gene match. The germline V gene encodes CDR1 ENHRY and CDR2 SYGVKD. The DNA of the CDR3 is TGTGCCACTCTTACAGGGGGCAGCAATAACTATGGCTACACCTTC. It translates to CATLTGGSNNYGYTF.

The chain links TRBV10-1 to TRBJ2-3, with 11 nucleotides matching TRBD1. V was pared by 3 bases and J by 6 bases, with 2 bases of the junction left unmatched. The CDR3 has 14 amino acids. Germline values: CDR1 WNHNN, CDR2 SYGVQD (reference sequence). The CDR3 sequence is CASSDGQGADTQYF. CDR3 DNA: TGCGCCAGCAGTGATGGACAGGGGGCGGATACGCAGTATTTT.

The rearrangement uses TRBV6-5 and TRBJ1-1; 8 bases agree with TRBD1. Trimming cost V 8 bases and J 4 bases; bases outside gene matches: 9. Germline assignment: CDR1 MNHEY and CDR2 SVGAGI. The CDR3 length is 14 residues. The CDR3 protein is CASQSQGAPTEAFF. For the CDR3, the DNA is TGTGCCAGCCAAAGCCAGGGGGCGCCCACTGAAGCTTTCTTT.

The chain links TRBV6-2 or TRBV6-3 to TRBJ2-1, with TRBD1 matching over 8 bases. This CDR3 spans 16 amino acids. V was clipped by 3 bases and J by 0 bases; unmatched bases: 4. Germline CDR1 is MNHEY and CDR2 is SVGEGT. CDR3 sequence reads: CASSYKTGASYNEQFF. The CDR3 DNA reads TGTGCCAGCAGTTATAAGACAGGGGCCTCCTACAATGAGCAGTTCTTC.